This TCR beta chain stems from a study of cytomegalovirus exposure and HLA in healthy donors. Using immunoSEQ multiplex PCR, the repertoire was profiled, and TCRdb retains in-frame clones only, with some absent. The table lists about 360,000 clones, roughly 89% of them singletons, with 0.65% to 0.95% in the top ten. Unmatched junction bases numbered 4, after V lost 4 bases and J lost 5 bases. CDR3 length equals 15 residues. Germline CDR1 SEHNR, CDR2 FQNEAQ (reference sequence). This TCR derives from a woman aged 18 to 35 in good health and CMV-seronegative. The sequencing input was PBMCs. The V call is TRBV7-9, the J call TRBJ2-2; 10 bases line up with TRBD1. CDR3 in amino acids: CASSSRTGGTGELFF. In DNA form, the CDR3 reads TGTGCCAGCAGCTCCAGGACAGGGGGAACCGGGGAGCTGTTTTTT. Supplemented by reference TRBV7-9 and TRBJ2-2, the full variable domain reads DTGVSQNPRHKITKRGQNVTFRCDPISEHNRLYWYRQTLGQGPEFLTYFQNEAQLEKSRLLSDRFSAERPKGSFSTLEIQRTEQGDSAMYLCASSSRTGGTGELFFGEGSRLTVL.